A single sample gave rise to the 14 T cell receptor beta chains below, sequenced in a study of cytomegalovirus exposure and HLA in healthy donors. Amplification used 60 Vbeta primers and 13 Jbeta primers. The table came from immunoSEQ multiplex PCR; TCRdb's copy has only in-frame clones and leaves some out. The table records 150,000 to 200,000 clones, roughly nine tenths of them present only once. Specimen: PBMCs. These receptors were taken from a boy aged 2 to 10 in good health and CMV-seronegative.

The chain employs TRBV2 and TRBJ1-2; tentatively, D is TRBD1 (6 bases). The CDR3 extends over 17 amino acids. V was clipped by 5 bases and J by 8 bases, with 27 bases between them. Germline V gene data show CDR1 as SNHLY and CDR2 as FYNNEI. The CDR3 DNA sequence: TGTGCCAGCAGTCCTAGGGGGTCAAATCTTCTGAGAGACGGCTACACCTTC. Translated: CASSPRGSNLLRDGYTF.

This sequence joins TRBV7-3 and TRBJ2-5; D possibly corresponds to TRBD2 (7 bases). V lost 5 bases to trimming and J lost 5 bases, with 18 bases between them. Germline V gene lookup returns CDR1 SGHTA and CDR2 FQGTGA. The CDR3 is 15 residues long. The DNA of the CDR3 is TGTGCCAGCAGCCCGAAGGGGGGGGCGTGGGAGACCCAGTACTTC. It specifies CASSPKGGAWETQYF.

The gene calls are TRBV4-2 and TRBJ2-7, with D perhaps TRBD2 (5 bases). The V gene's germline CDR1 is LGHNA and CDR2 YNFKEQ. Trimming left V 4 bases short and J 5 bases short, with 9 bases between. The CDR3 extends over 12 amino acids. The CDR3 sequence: CASSPSGDEQYF. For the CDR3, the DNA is TGTGCCAGCAGCCCCTCCGGGGACGAGCAGTACTTC.

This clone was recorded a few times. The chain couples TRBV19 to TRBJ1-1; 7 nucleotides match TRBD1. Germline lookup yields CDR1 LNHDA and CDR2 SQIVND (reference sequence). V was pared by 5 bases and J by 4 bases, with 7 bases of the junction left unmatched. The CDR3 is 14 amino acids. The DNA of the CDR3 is TGTGCCAGTAGTCACAGGGGAGAGGGCACTGAAGCTTTCTTT. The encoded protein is CASSHRGEGTEAFF.

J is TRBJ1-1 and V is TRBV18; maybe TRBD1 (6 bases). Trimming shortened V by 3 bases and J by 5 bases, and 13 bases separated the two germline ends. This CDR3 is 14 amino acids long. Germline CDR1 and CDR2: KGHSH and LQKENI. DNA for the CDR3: TGTGCCAGCTCACCCAGGGGATCAGGGACTGAAGCTTTCTTT. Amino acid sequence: CASSPRGSGTEAFF.

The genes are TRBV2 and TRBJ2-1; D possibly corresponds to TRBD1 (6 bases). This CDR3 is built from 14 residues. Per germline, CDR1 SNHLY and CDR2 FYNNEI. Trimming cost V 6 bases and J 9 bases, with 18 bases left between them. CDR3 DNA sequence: TGTGCCAGCAGCGAACTAACAGGGTTGGGTGAGCAGTTCTTC. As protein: CASSELTGLGEQFF. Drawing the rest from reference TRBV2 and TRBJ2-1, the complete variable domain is EPEVTQTPSHQVTQMGQEVILRCVPISNHLYFYWYRQILGQKVEFLVSFYNNEISEKSEIFDDQFSVERPDGSNFTLKIRSTKLEDSAMYFCASSELTGLGEQFFGPGTRLTVL.

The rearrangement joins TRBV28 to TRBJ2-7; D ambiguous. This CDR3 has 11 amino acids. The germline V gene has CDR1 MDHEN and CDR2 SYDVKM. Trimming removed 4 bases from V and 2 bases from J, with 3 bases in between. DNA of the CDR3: TGTGCCAGCAGTTATACCTACGAGCAGTACTTC. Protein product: CASSYTYEQYF.

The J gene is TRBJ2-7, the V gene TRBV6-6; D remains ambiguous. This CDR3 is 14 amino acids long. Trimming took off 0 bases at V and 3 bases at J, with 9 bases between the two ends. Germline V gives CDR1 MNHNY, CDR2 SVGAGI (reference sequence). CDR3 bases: TGTGCCAGCAGTTACTCGAACTCCTACTACGAGCAGTACTTC. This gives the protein CASSYSNSYYEQYF.

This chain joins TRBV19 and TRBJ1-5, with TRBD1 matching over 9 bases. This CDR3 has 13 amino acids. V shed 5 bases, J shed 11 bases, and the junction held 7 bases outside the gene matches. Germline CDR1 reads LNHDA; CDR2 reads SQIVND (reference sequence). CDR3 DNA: TGTGCCAGTAGTCAGGGACAGGGAGCTTCCCAGCATTTT. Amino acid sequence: CASSQGQGASQHF.

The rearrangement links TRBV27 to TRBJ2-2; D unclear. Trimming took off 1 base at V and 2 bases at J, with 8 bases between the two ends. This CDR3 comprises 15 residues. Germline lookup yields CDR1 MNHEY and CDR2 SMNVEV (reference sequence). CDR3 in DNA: TGTGCCAGCAGTTTATGGCCTCGTAACACCGGGGAGCTGTTTTTT. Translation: CASSLWPRNTGELFF.

CDR3 coding DNA: TGTGCCAGCAGTGCCGTGACTAGCTCTTTTCGGGCCTACGAGCAGTACTTC. Its protein product is CASSAVTSSFRAYEQYF. The rearrangement links TRBV6-1 to TRBJ2-7; 7 bases are shared with TRBD2. The CDR3 covers 17 residues. From germline, CDR1 is MNHNS and CDR2 SASEGT. J was trimmed by 2 bases and V by 4 bases; bases with no gene match: 14.

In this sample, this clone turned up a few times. In nucleotides, the CDR3 is TGTGCCAGCAGTTACGCGGACAGTTCTCCCTACGAGCAGTACTTC. Its protein is CASSYADSSPYEQYF. This chain links TRBV6-5 with TRBJ2-7, with D possibly matching TRBD1 (6 bases). Between the trimmed V and J ends, which lost 2 bases and 2 bases, there was a span of 13 bases. This CDR3 has 15 amino acids. Germline V gene data show CDR1 as MNHEY and CDR2 as SVGAGI.

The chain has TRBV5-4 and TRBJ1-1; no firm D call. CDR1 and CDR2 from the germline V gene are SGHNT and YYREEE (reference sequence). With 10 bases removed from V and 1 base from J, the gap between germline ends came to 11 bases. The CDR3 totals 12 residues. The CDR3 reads CAQRSGNTEAFF. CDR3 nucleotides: TGTGCCCAACGTAGCGGGAACACTGAAGCTTTCTTT.

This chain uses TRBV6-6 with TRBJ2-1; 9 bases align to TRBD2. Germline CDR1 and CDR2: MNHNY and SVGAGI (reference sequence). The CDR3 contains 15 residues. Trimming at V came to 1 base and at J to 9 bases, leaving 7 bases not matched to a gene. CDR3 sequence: CASSYLAGGPSEQFF. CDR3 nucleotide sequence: TGTGCCAGCAGTTACTTGGCGGGAGGGCCGAGTGAGCAGTTCTTC.